One sample yielded the 17 T cell receptor beta chains listed below, sequenced in a study of blood T cell repertoires in COVID-19. Clones were sequenced by immunoSEQ multiplex PCR, and TCRdb holds only the in-frame ones, with some missing. The data hold 80,000 to 100,000 clones, with around 67% observed a single time. Sequenced: peripheral blood. The receptor source for this set is a man between 65 and 85 years old with COVID-19, enrolled during active disease.

The chain has TRBV27 and TRBJ2-6; no reliable D call. V was pared by 2 bases and J by 0 bases, with 17 bases between. The CDR3 spans 19 residues. The germline CDR1 and CDR2 sequences are MNHEY and SMNVEV (reference sequence). CDR3 amino acids: CASSLRGPELFSGANVLTF. CDR3 bases: TGTGCCAGCAGTTTAAGAGGCCCCGAACTCTTCTCTGGGGCCAACGTCCTGACTTTC.

The chain employs TRBV27 and TRBJ2-2, with TRBD2 as a possible D gene (6 bases). V was shortened by 3 bases and J by 4 bases, with 15 bases between the two germline ends. CDR1 and CDR2 (germline): MNHEY, SMNVEV (reference sequence). The CDR3 loop spans 16 amino acids. The CDR3: CASSLMGQEGTGELFF. The CDR3 DNA follows: TGTGCCAGCAGTTTGATGGGTCAGGAGGGCACCGGGGAGCTGTTTTTT.

V gene TRBV3-1 (or the pseudogene TRBV3-2) combines with J gene TRBJ1-1; 8 positions agree with TRBD1. Trimming took 4 bases from V and 4 from J; bases not matched to a gene: 5. From germline, CDR1 is LGHDT and CDR2 YNNKEL (reference sequence). CDR3 length: 14 amino acids. The CDR3, as DNA: TGTGCCAGCAGCCTGACAGGGGACAGCACTGAAGCTTTCTTT. Its protein is CASSLTGDSTEAFF.

The gene calls are TRBV9 and TRBJ2-3; TRBD2 matches 15 bases. Germline V gene sequence: CDR1 SGDLS, CDR2 YYNGEE. The V gene end was trimmed by 4 bases and the J gene end by 5 bases; junction bases not matched to a gene: 5. The CDR3 is 16 amino acids. CDR3 coding DNA: TGTGCCAGCAGCATCGGACTAGCGGGAGGGGAAGATACGCAGTATTTT. It translates to CASSIGLAGGEDTQYF. The whole variable domain, filled in from reference TRBV9 and TRBJ2-3, reads DSGVTQTPKHLITATGQRVTLRCSPRSGDLSVYWYQQSLDQGLQFLIQYYNGEERAKGNILERFSAQQFPDLHSELNLSSLELGDSALYFCASSIGLAGGEDTQYFGPGTRLTVL.

This clone was detected only once. The J gene is TRBJ2-7, the V gene TRBV7-9; 9 nucleotides agree with TRBD1. The CDR3 covers 17 residues. CDR1 is SEHNR and CDR2 is FQNEAQ in the germline V gene (reference sequence). Trimming took 4 bases from V and 2 from J; bases not matched to a gene: 12. CDR3 bases: TGTGCCAGCAGCTCTTTACCTGGGACAGGGAAACCCTACGAGCAGTACTTC. This translates into CASSSLPGTGKPYEQYF.

The chain combines TRBV3-1 (or the pseudogene TRBV3-2) with TRBJ2-7; a possible D gene is TRBD1 (5 bases). The CDR3 spans 17 residues. V shed 5 bases and J shed 2 bases, with 22 bases lying between them. The germline V gene encodes CDR1 LGHDT and CDR2 YNNKEL (reference sequence). The CDR3 region is CASSSGIWGDRAYEQYF. The DNA for the CDR3 is TGTGCCAGCAGCTCAGGCATATGGGGCGACCGGGCCTACGAGCAGTACTTC.

V gene TRBV9 combines with J gene TRBJ1-1; D is possibly TRBD1 (6 bases). With 3 bases removed from V and 1 base from J, the gap between germline ends came to 16 bases. From germline, CDR1 is SGDLS and CDR2 YYNGEE. The CDR3 runs to 16 residues. For the CDR3, the DNA is TGTGCCAGCAGCGCCAACCTTGGACAGACGAACACTGAAGCTTTCTTT. Its protein is CASSANLGQTNTEAFF.

V gene TRBV29-1 combines with J gene TRBJ2-5, with 9 positions matching TRBD1. V was clipped by 8 bases and J by 4 bases; unmatched bases: 11. This CDR3 contains 14 residues. Germline V gene lookup returns CDR1 SQVTM and CDR2 ANQGSEA. CDR3 sequence (DNA): TGCAGCACAAAAAACTACAGGGGGCCAGAGACCCAGTACTTC. Residues: CSTKNYRGPETQYF.

The chain combines TRBV9 with TRBJ2-3, with D perhaps TRBD1 (6 bases). Germline V gene data show CDR1 as SGDLS and CDR2 as YYNGEE. CDR3 length: 17 residues. Trimming cost V 0 bases and J 2 bases, with 16 bases left between them. DNA of the CDR3: TGTGCCAGCAGCGTAGCTACGGGCAGGGGCCTCACAGATACGCAGTATTTT. Its protein is CASSVATGRGLTDTQYF.

The chain combines TRBV9 with TRBJ1-6; maybe TRBD1 (6 bases). The CDR3 loop spans 15 amino acids. CDR1 is SGDLS and CDR2 is YYNGEE in the germline V gene. V lost 0 bases, J lost 4 bases, and 8 bases lay in between. The CDR3: CASSVGTEYNSPLHF. The CDR3, as DNA: TGTGCCAGCAGCGTAGGGACAGAGTATAATTCACCCCTCCACTTT. The variable domain in full, completed from reference TRBV9 and TRBJ1-6, reads DSGVTQTPKHLITATGQRVTLRCSPRSGDLSVYWYQQSLDQGLQFLIQYYNGEERAKGNILERFSAQQFPDLHSELNLSSLELGDSALYFCASSVGTEYNSPLHFGNGTRLTVT.

V usage is TRBV7-2 and J usage is TRBJ2-1; maybe TRBD1 (5 bases). With 2 bases removed from V and 5 bases from J, the gap between germline ends came to 13 bases. CDR3 size: 15 residues. Germline V gives CDR1 SGHTA, CDR2 FQGNSA. CDR3 sequence: CASSLYRSLNNEQFF. DNA of the CDR3: TGTGCCAGCAGCTTATACAGGAGCCTTAACAATGAGCAGTTCTTC.

This clone appeared a single time. The chain employs TRBV5-1 and TRBJ1-1; D may be TRBD1 (6 bases). The CDR3 is made up of 15 amino acids. Germline assignment: CDR1 SGHRS and CDR2 YFSETQ. V lost 3 bases and J 0 bases, leaving 12 bases between the germline ends. Written as DNA, the CDR3 is TGCGCCAGCAGCTGGAACAGGGACCTGAACACTGAAGCTTTCTTT. As protein: CASSWNRDLNTEAFF.

The chain joins TRBV28 to TRBJ1-2; perhaps TRBD1 as D (5 bases). CDR1 MDHEN and CDR2 SYDVKM come from the germline V gene. This CDR3 comprises 18 residues. Trimming removed 1 base at V and 0 bases at J, with 18 bases between. In DNA, the CDR3 is TGTGCCAGCAGTTTATTTGGGGCGCTAGAGAGAACTAACTATGGCTACACCTTC. It codes for CASSLFGALERTNYGYTF.

The chain joins TRBV14 to TRBJ2-3, with TRBD1 matching 8 bases. With V trimmed by 5 bases and J by 3 bases, 7 bases remained unmatched. This CDR3 has 15 amino acids. Germline V gives CDR1 SGHDN, CDR2 FVKESK. The CDR3 here is CASSVAGGFTDTQYF. CDR3 coding DNA: TGTGCCAGCAGCGTGGCAGGGGGCTTTACAGATACGCAGTATTTT.

This clone was counted only a few times. The chain uses TRBV7-8 and TRBJ1-3; D is unclear. The CDR3 contains 16 residues. Germline V gene lookup returns CDR1 SGHVS and CDR2 FQNEAQ. Trimming cost V 4 bases and J 3 bases, with 16 bases left between them. CDR3: CASSSEGGGGGNTIYF. The CDR3 DNA is TGTGCCAGCAGCTCCGAGGGAGGAGGAGGTGGAAACACCATATATTTT.

This clone was detected only once. V is TRBV11-1 and J is TRBJ2-5; TRBD2 matches at 7 bases. The germline gives CDR1 SGHAT, CDR2 FQDESV (reference sequence). The CDR3 length is 13 residues. V gave up 8 bases and J gave up 9 bases; unmatched junction bases: 12. The CDR3 sequence: CASAGAGAMPQYF. Written as DNA, the CDR3 is TGTGCCAGCGCGGGTGCGGGAGCGATGCCCCAGTACTTC.

This clone was found once. Germline and junction disagree at one end, which may indicate a read error. This sequence joins TRBV7-7 and TRBJ2-1; 16 bases fit TRBD2. CDR1 and CDR2 (germline): SSHAT, FNYEAQ (reference sequence). The CDR3 runs 15 residues. CDR3 nucleotides: TGTGCTAGCAGCCCGGGACTAGCGGGAGGGGATGAGCAGTTCTTC. Its translation is CASSPGLAGGDEQFF.